This TCR beta chain emerged from a study of T cell responses to AZD1222 COVID-19 vaccine. The V gene lost 1 base and the J gene lost 5 bases, with 7 bases spanning the gap. The germline V gene encodes CDR1 SGHRS and CDR2 YFSETQ. CDR3 length equals 12 residues. A note on this clone: Its antigen is still unknown.

The study, taken as a whole, reports: Among those given AZD1222, only six were seropositive at baseline.

Here immunoSEQ multiplex PCR was the method, and the copy in TCRdb shows in-frame clones only, minus some. This sample carries approximately 130,000 clones, approximately 85% of them seen once, and the ten largest clones take around 5.3%. The sample was peripheral blood, taken 28 days after the second AZD1222 dose. V and J are TRBV5-1 and TRBJ2-7; D gene ambiguous. This clonotype was obtained from an adult who received the AZD1222 COVID-19 vaccine. The CDR3 DNA is TGCGCCAGCAGCTTGAAGCTAGACGAGCAGTACTTC. Protein product: CASSLKLDEQYF.